One and the same sample provided the 18 T cell receptor beta chains below, sequenced in a study of blood T cell repertoires in COVID-19. Clones were sequenced by immunoSEQ multiplex PCR, and TCRdb holds only the in-frame ones, with some missing. The repertoire holds about 300,000 clones, with approximately 86% as singletons. The sample consisted of PBMCs or T cells enriched from blood (not recorded which). These receptors all come from a woman aged 18-29 years who had recovered from COVID-19.

J is TRBJ2-1 and V is TRBV2; 8 bases map to TRBD2. Trimming took 6 bases from V and 5 from J; bases not matched to a gene: 9. Germline-derived CDR1 and CDR2 are SNHLY and FYNNEI. This CDR3 has 15 residues. CDR3 protein: CASRPGLGRNNEQFF. The DNA of the CDR3 is TGTGCCAGCAGACCGGGACTAGGGAGGAACAATGAGCAGTTCTTC.

The gene calls are TRBV4-1 and TRBJ1-5; 7 positions match TRBD1. V shed 3 bases and J 1 base; nucleotides not matched to a gene: 9. This CDR3 is built from 17 residues. Germline CDR1 is MGHRA and CDR2 is YSYEKL. The CDR3 DNA is TGCGCCAGCAGCCAGAACCCGTCGGGACAGAGCAATCAGCCCCAGCATTTT. This codes for CASSQNPSGQSNQPQHF.

The chain joins TRBV5-5 to TRBJ2-7; 8 positions agree with TRBD1. The CDR3 is made up of 14 amino acids. The germline V gene encodes CDR1 SGHKS and CDR2 YYEKEE (reference sequence). V shed 2 bases and J 5 bases; nucleotides not matched to a gene: 6. The CDR3 nucleotides read TGTGCCAGCAGCTTTCAGGGACAGGCCCACGAGCAGTACTTC. Its protein product is CASSFQGQAHEQYF.

The chain joins TRBV19 to TRBJ1-5; 7 bases fit TRBD1. The germline gives CDR1 LNHDA, CDR2 SQIVND (reference sequence). Trimming cost V 4 bases and J 7 bases; bases outside gene matches: 7. The CDR3 contains 14 residues. DNA for the CDR3: TGTGCCAGTAGTACGACAGGAGGGGGCCAGCCCCAGCATTTT. The encoded protein is CASSTTGGGQPQHF. The full variable domain, completed using reference TRBV19 and TRBJ1-5, is DGGITQSPKYLFRKEGQNVTLSCEQNLNHDAMYWYRQDPGQGLRLIYYSQIVNDFQKGDIAEGYSVSREKKESFPLTVTSAQKNPTAFYLCASSTTGGGQPQHFGDGTRLSIL.

This chain connects TRBV27 to TRBJ1-1, with D possibly matching TRBD1 (6 bases). The CDR3 has 12 residues. Germline V CDR1 and CDR2: MNHEY, SMNVEV (reference sequence). The germline V and J ends were trimmed by 6 bases and 7 bases, with 12 bases remaining between them. The CDR3 region is CASRRGGVEAFF. CDR3 sequence (DNA): TGTGCCAGCAGACGAGGGGGGGTTGAAGCTTTCTTT.

This clone was seen a few times. The rearrangement links TRBV28 to TRBJ1-2; D is unresolved. Trimming stripped 7 bases from V and 10 bases from J, with 19 bases between. This CDR3 region has 13 residues. From germline, CDR1 is MDHEN and CDR2 SYDVKM. As DNA, the CDR3 is TGTGCCAGCATCTCCGGGCGTCGACGGGACTACACCTTC. It is translated as CASISGRRRDYTF.

The chain couples TRBV7-2 to TRBJ2-3; 9 nucleotides line up with TRBD2. Germline CDR1 reads SGHTA; CDR2 reads FQGNSA. Unmatched junction bases numbered 11, after V lost 5 bases and J lost 5 bases. CDR3 length: 16 residues. The CDR3, as DNA: TGTGCCAGCAGCAAGACTAGCGGATGGGCAGGAGATACGCAGTATTTT. This translates into CASSKTSGWAGDTQYF.

V and J are TRBV27 and TRBJ2-3, with TRBD2 matching 7 bases. J was trimmed by 2 bases and V by 6 bases; bases with no gene match: 8. CDR3 size: 15 residues. The germline V gene encodes CDR1 MNHEY and CDR2 SMNVEV (reference sequence). CDR3 sequence reads: CASSRLALDTDTQYF. CDR3 in DNA: TGTGCCAGCAGCCGACTAGCCCTGGACACAGATACGCAGTATTTT.

The V and J genes are TRBV12-5 and TRBJ2-2, with 16 bases fitting TRBD2. Germline CDR1 reads LGHNT; CDR2 reads FRNRAP. The CDR3 is 18 residues long. V shed 10 bases, J shed 2 bases, and the junction held 10 bases outside the gene matches. DNA for the CDR3: TGTGCTACCGCCTCCGGGACTAGCGGGGGGGTCAACACCGGGGAGCTGTTTTTT. It yields the protein CATASGTSGGVNTGELFF.

The chain carries TRBV19 and TRBJ1-1; no clear D. CDR1 and CDR2 (germline): LNHDA, SQIVND (reference sequence). This CDR3 has 12 residues. The V end lost 0 bases, the J end lost 10 bases, and 9 bases lay between the germline ends. The CDR3 protein is CASSIDTPRAFF. Here the CDR3 DNA reads TGTGCCAGTAGTATAGATACGCCTAGAGCTTTCTTT.

The J gene is TRBJ2-7, the V gene TRBV3-1 (or the pseudogene TRBV3-2), with 8 bases aligning to TRBD2. J lost 5 bases, V lost 4 bases, and 7 bases had no gene match. The CDR3 spans 14 residues. Germline V gene lookup returns CDR1 LGHDT and CDR2 YNNKEL (reference sequence). CDR3 nucleotide sequence: TGTGCCAGCAGCCCCCGGGAGGGTTCGGACGAGCAGTACTTC. Its translation: CASSPREGSDEQYF.

The CDR3 is CASSGTNRGSANTIYF. In nucleotides, the CDR3 is TGTGCCAGCAGCGGAACAAACAGGGGTTCGGCGAACACCATATATTTT. The chain links TRBV9 to TRBJ1-3; TRBD1 matches 7 bases. With 3 bases clipped from V and 7 bases from J, the junction kept 13 bases outside the gene matches. CDR1 and CDR2 from the germline V gene are SGDLS and YYNGEE. The CDR3 consists of 16 residues.

The count of this clone is one. The chain couples TRBV28 to TRBJ1-6; tentative D call: TRBD1 (6 bases). Germline V lookup: CDR1 MDHEN, CDR2 SYDVKM. V was pared by 8 bases and J by 5 bases, with 13 bases between. The CDR3 is 14 residues long. CDR3 nucleotides: TGTGCCAGCCGGACCCAGGGGAATAATTCACCCCTCCACTTT. Translating it yields CASRTQGNNSPLHF.

The chain recombines TRBV2 with TRBJ2-7, with D unclear. The CDR3 loop spans 11 amino acids. Trimming pared 5 bases from V and 2 bases from J, leaving 4 bases between. From germline, CDR1 is SNHLY and CDR2 FYNNEI. The CDR3 DNA reads as TGTGCCAGCAGTTCTGCCTACGAGCAGTACTTC. It translates to CASSSAYEQYF.

The V and J genes are TRBV7-3 and TRBJ2-3; 8 nucleotides match TRBD2. The germline gives CDR1 SGHTA, CDR2 FQGTGA. CDR3 length equals 16 residues. The V segment lost 5 bases and the J segment 3 bases; nucleotides outside the gene matches: 10. The DNA for the CDR3 is TGTGCCAGCAGCCCCTCTGGTAGCGGGATTACAGATACGCAGTATTTT. Translated: CASSPSGSGITDTQYF.

The V and J genes are TRBV3-1 (or the pseudogene TRBV3-2) and TRBJ2-7; 13 bases map to TRBD2. There are 16 residues in the CDR3. CDR1 and CDR2 (germline): LGHDT, YNNKEL (reference sequence). V gave up 0 bases and J gave up 4 bases; unmatched junction bases: 3. The CDR3 DNA follows: TGTGCCAGCAGCCAAGATGTGACTAGCGGGAGGTACGAGCAGTACTTC. This sequence encodes CASSQDVTSGRYEQYF.

The chain uses TRBV2 and TRBJ1-1, with unresolved D. Germline V gene sequence: CDR1 SNHLY, CDR2 FYNNEI. V lost 4 bases, J lost 4 bases, and 13 bases lay in between. This CDR3 contains 14 residues. This chain's CDR3 is CASSVEVDGTEAFF. In DNA form, the CDR3 reads TGTGCCAGCAGTGTTGAGGTTGACGGCACTGAAGCTTTCTTT.

The chain employs TRBV7-2 and TRBJ2-1; a possible D gene is TRBD2 (7 bases). Trimming took 1 base from V and 7 from J, leaving 20 bases between them. This CDR3 has 17 amino acids. Germline assignment: CDR1 SGHTA and CDR2 FQGNSA. In nucleotides, the CDR3 is TGTGCCAGCAGCTTAGGAACGGGGGGCGATTTCGGAAATGAGCAGTTCTTC. Translating gives CASSLGTGGDFGNEQFF.